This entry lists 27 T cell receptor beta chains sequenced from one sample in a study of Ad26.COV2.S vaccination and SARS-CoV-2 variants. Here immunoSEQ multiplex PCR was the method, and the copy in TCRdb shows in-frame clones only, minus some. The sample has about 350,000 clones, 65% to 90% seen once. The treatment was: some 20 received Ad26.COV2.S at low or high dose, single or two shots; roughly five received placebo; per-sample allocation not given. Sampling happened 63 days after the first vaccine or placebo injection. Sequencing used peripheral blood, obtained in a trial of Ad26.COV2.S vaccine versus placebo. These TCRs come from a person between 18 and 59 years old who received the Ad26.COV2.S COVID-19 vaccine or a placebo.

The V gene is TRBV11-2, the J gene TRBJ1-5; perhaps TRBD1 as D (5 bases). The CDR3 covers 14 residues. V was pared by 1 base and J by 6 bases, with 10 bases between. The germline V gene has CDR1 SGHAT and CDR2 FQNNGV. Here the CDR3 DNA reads TGTGCCAGCAGCTTAGGCAGGGCGGGTCAGCCCCAGCATTTT. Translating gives CASSLGRAGQPQHF.

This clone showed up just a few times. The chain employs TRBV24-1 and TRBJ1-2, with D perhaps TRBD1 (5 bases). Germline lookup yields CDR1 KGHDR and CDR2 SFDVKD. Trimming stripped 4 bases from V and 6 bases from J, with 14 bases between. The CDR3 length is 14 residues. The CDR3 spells CATSDRDGSNGYTF. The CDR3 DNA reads TGTGCCACCAGTGACAGGGATGGGAGCAATGGCTACACCTTC.

In DNA, the CDR3 is TGTGCCACCAGTGGCGGATCCGGGACAGGGACTTACGAGCAGTACTTC. Encoded protein: CATSGGSGTGTYEQYF. The V gene is TRBV24-1, the J gene TRBJ2-7, with 9 bases lining up with TRBD1. The CDR3 extends over 16 amino acids. V was clipped by 5 bases and J by 4 bases; unmatched bases: 11. Germline CDR1 reads KGHDR; CDR2 reads SFDVKD.

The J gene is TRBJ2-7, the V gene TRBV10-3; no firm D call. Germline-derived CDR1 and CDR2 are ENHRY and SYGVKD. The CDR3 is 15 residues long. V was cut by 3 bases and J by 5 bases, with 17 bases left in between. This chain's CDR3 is CAISDTVGSRNEQYF. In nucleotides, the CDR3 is TGTGCCATCAGTGATACAGTTGGTAGTAGGAACGAGCAGTACTTC.

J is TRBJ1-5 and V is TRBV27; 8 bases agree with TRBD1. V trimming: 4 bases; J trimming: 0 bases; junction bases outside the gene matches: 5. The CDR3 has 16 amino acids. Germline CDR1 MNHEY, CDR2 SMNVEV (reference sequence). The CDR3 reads CASSWTGTGSNQPQHF. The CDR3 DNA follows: TGTGCCAGCAGTTGGACAGGGACCGGTAGCAATCAGCCCCAGCATTTT.

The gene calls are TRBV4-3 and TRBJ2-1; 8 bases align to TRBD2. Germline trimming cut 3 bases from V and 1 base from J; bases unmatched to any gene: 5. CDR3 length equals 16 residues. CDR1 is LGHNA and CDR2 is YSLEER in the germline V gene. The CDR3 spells CASSQDTSGSYNEQFF. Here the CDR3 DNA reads TGCGCCAGCAGCCAGGACACTAGCGGATCCTACAATGAGCAGTTCTTC.

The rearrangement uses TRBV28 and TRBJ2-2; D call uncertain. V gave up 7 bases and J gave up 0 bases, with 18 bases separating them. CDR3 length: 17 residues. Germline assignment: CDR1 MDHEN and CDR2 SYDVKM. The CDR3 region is CASNTPKGSSNTGELFF. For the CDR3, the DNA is TGTGCCAGCAACACACCCAAAGGGTCCTCGAACACCGGGGAGCTGTTTTTT.

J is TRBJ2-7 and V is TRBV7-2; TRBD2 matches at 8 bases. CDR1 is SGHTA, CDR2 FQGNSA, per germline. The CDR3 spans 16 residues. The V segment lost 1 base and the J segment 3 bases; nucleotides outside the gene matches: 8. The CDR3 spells CASSLVGAGVGYEQYF. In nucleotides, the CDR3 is TGTGCCAGCAGCTTAGTGGGAGCGGGAGTGGGCTACGAGCAGTACTTC.

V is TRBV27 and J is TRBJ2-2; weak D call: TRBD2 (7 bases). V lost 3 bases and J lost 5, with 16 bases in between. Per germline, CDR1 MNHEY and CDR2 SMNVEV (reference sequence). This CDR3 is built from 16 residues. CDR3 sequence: CASSFGGGAGTGELFF. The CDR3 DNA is TGTGCCAGCAGTTTTGGAGGGGGGGCGGGGACCGGGGAGCTGTTTTTT.

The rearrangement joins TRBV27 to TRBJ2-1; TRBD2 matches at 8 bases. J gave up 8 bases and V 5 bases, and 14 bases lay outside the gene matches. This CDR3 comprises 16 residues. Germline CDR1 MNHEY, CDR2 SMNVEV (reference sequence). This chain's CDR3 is CASSPITGGPFDEQFF. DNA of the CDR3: TGTGCCAGCAGTCCAATTACGGGGGGGCCTTTTGATGAGCAGTTCTTC.

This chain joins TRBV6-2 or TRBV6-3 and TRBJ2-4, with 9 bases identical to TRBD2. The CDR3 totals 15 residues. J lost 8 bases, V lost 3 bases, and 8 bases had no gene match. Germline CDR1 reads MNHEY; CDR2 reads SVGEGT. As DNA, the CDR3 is TGTGCCAGCAGTTATCCGGCGGGAGGGATGGACATTCAGTACTTC. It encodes CASSYPAGGMDIQYF.

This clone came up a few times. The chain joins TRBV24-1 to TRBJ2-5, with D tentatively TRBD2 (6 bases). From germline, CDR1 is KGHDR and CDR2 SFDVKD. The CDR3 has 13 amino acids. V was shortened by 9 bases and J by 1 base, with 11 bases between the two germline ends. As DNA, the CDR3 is TGTGCCACCGGCGGGGACTTCCAAGAGACCCAGTACTTC. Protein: CATGGDFQETQYF.

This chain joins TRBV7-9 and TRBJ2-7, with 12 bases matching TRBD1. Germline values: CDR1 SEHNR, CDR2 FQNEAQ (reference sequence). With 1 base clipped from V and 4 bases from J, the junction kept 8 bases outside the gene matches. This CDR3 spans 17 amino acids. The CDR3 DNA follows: TGTGCCAGCAGCTTAGGGGGGACAGGGGGCACGAGGTACGAGCAGTACTTC. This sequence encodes CASSLGGTGGTRYEQYF.

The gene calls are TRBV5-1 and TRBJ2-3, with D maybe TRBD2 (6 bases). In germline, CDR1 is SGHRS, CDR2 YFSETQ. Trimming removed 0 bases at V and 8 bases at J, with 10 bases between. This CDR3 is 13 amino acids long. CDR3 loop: CASSLEGRSTQYF. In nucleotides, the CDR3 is TGCGCCAGCAGCTTGGAAGGGAGGAGTACGCAGTATTTT.

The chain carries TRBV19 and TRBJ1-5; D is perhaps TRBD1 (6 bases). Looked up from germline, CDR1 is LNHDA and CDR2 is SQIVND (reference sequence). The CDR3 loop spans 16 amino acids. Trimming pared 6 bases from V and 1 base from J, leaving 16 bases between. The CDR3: CASRRGGAVSNQPQHF. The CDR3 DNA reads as TGTGCCAGTAGAAGAGGGGGGGCCGTAAGCAATCAGCCCCAGCATTTT.

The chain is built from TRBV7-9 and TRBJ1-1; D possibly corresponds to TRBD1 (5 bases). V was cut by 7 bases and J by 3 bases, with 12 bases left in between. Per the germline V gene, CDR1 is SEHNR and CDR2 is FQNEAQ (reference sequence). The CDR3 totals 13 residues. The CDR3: CASNPGGYTEAFF. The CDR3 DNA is TGTGCCAGCAATCCGGGGGGATACACTGAAGCTTTCTTT.

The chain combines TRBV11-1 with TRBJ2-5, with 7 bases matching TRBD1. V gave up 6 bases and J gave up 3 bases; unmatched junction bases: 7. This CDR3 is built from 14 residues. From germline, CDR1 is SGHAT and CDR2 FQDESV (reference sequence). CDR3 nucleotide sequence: TGTGCCAGCAGACCGGGGACAGCTGAAGAGACCCAGTACTTC. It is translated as CASRPGTAEETQYF.

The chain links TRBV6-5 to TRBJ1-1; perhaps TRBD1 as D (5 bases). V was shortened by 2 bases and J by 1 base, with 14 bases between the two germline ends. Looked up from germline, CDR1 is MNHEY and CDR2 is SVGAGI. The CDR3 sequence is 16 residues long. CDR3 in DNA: TGTGCCAGCAGTTACACTACCGGGACCTCGAACACTGAAGCTTTCTTT. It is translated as CASSYTTGTSNTEAFF.

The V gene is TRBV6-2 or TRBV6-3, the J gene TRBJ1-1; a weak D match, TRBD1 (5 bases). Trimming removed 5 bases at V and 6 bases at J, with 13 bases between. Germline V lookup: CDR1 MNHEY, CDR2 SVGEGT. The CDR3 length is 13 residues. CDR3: CASSQGVGAEAFF. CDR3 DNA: TGTGCCAGCAGTCAAGGGGTCGGGGCTGAAGCTTTCTTT.

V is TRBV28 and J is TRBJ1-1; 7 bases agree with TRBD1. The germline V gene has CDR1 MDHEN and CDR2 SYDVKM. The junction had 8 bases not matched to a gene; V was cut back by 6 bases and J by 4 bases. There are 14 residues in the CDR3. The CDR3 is CASRRTGETTEAFF. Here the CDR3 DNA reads TGTGCCAGCAGGCGAACAGGGGAGACCACTGAAGCTTTCTTT.

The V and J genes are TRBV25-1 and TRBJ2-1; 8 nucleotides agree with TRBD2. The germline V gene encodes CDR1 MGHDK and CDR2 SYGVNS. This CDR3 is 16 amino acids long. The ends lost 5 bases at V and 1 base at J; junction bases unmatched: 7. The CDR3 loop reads CASSTSGKGSYNEQFF. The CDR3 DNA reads TGTGCCAGCAGTACTAGCGGTAAGGGTTCCTACAATGAGCAGTTCTTC.

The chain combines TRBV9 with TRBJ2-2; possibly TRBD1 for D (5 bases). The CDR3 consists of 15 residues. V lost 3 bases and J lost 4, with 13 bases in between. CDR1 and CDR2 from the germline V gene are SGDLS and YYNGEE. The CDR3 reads CASSAYGAATGELFF. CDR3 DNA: TGTGCCAGCAGCGCCTATGGGGCAGCCACCGGGGAGCTGTTTTTT.

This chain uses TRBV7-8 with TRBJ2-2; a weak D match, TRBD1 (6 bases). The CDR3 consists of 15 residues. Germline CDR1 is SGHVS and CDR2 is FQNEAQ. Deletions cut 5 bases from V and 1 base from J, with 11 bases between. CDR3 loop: CASSRRTENTGELFF. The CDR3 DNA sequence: TGTGCCAGCAGCCGCAGGACAGAGAACACCGGGGAGCTGTTTTTT.

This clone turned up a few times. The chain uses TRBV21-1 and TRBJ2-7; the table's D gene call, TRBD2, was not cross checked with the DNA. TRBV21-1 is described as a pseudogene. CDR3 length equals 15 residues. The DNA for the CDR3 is TGTGCCAGCAGCTCTCTGCTCCTGAGTTTCGACGAGCAGTACTTC. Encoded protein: CASSSLLLSFDEQYF.

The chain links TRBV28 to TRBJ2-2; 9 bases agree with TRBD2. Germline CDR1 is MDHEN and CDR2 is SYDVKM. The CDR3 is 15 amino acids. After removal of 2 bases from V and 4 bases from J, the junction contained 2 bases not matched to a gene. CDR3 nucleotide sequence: TGTGCCAGCAGTTTAGTGGGACTAGCCACCGGGGAGCTGTTTTTT. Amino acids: CASSLVGLATGELFF. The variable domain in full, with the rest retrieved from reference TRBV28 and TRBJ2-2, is DVKVTQSSRYLVKRTGEKVFLECVQDMDHENMFWYRQDPGLGLRLIYFSYDVKMKEKGDIPEGYSVSREKKERFSLILESASTNQTSMYLCASSLVGLATGELFFGEGSRLTVL.

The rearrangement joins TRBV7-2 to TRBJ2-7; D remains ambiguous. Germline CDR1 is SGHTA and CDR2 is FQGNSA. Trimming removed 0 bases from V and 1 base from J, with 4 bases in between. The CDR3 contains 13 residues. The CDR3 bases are TGTGCCAGCAGCTTAGCAGTATCCTACGAGCAGTACTTC. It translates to CASSLAVSYEQYF.

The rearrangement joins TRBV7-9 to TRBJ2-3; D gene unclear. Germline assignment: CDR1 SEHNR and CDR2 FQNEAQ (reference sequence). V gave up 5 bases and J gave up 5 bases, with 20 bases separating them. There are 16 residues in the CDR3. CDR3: CASSALVTRMGDTQYF. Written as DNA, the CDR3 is TGTGCCAGCAGCGCGCTAGTCACCAGGATGGGAGATACGCAGTATTTT.